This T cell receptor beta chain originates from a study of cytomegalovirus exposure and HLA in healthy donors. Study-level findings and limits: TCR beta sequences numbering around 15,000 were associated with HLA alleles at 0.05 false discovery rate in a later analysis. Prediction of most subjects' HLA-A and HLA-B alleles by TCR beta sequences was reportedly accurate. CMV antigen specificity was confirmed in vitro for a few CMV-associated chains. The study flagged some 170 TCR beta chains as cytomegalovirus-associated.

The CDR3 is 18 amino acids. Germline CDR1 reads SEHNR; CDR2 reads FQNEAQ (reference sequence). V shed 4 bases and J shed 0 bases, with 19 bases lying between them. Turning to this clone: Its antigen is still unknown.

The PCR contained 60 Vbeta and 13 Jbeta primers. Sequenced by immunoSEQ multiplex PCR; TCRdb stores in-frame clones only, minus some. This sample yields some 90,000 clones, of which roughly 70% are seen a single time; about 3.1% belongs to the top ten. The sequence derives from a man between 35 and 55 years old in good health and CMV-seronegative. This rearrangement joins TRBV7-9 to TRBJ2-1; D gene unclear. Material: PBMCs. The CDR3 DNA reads TGTGCCAGCAGCTCCCCCACTTTTCAGGTTGACTCCTACAATGAGCAGTTCTTC. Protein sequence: CASSSPTFQVDSYNEQFF.